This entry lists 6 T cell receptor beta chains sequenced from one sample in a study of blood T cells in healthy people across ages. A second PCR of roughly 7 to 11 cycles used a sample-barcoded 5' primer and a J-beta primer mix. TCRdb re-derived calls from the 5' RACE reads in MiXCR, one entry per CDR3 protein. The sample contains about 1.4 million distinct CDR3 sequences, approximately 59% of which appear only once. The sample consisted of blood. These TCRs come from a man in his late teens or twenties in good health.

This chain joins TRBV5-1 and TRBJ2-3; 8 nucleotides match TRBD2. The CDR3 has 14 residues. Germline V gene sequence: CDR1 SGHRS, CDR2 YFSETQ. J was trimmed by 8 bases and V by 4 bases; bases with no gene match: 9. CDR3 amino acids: CASSLGGALGTQYF. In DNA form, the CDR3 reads TGCGCCAGCAGCCTCGGGGGGGCTTTGGGTACGCAGTATTTT.

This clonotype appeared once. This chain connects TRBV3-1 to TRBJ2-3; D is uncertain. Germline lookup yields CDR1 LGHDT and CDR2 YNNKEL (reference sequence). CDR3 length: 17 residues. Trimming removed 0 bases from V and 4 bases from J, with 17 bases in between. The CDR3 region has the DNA TGTGCCAGCAGCCAAGAACGCGACTCCCGTTCCTCAGATACGCAGTATTTT. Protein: CASSQERDSRSSDTQYF.

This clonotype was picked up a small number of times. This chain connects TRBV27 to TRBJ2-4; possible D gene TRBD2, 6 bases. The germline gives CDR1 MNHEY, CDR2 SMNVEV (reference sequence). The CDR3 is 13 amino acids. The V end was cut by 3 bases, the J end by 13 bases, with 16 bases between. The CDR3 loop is CASSFNTWGEQYF. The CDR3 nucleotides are TGTGCCAGCAGTTTTAATACATGGGGGGAGCAGTACTTC.

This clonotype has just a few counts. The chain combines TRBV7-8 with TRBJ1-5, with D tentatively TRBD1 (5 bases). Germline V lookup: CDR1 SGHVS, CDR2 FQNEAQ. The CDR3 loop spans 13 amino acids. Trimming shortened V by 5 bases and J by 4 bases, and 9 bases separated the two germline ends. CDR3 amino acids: CASSKTENQPQHF. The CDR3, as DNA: TGTGCCAGCAGCAAGACAGAGAATCAGCCCCAGCATTTT.

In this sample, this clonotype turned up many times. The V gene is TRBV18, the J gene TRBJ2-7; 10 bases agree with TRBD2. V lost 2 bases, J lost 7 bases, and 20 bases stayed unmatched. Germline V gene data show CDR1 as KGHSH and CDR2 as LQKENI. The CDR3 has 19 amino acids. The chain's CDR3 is CASSPGFGRTSGIRAEQYF. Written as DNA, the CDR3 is TGTGCCAGCTCACCAGGGTTCGGCCGAACTAGCGGGATTCGTGCGGAGCAGTACTTC.

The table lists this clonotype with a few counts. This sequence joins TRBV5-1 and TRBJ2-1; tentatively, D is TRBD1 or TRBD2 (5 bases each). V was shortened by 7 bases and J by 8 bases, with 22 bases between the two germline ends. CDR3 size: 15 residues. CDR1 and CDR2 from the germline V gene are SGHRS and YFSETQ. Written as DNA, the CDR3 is TGCGCCAGCCACCCTGGGGGATTTAGTGTTGATGAGCAGTTCTTC. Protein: CASHPGGFSVDEQFF.